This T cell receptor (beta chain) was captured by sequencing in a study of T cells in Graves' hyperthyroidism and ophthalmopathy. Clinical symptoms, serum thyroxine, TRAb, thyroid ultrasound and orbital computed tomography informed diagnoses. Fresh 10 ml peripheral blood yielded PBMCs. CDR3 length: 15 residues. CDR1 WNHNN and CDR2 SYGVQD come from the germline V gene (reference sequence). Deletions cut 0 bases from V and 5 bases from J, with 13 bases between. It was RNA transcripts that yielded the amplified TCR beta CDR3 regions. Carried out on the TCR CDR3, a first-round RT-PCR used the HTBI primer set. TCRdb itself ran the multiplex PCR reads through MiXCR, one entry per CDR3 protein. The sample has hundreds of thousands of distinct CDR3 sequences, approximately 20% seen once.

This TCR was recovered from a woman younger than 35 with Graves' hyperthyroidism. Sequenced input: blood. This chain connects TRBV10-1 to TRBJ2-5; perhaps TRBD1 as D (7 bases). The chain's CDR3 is CASSESQGGPETQYF. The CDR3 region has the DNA TGCGCCAGCAGTGAGTCTCAGGGGGGTCCCGAGACCCAGTACTTC.